The 10 T cell receptor beta chains presented below share a single source sample, sequenced in a study of T cell repertoires in cytomegalovirus infection. These receptors lack a known antigen. A single record per CDR3 protein comes from TCRdb applying MiXCR to the reads. Of hundreds of thousands of distinct CDR3 sequences listed, around 32% are singletons. The material sequenced was cultured PBMCs, taken from culture after CMV antigen stimulation. These receptors came from a human donor in good health (CMV status not recorded). Some clones in this sample may be carry-over from other donors' samples.

This clonotype showed up just a few times. This chain joins TRBV7-9 and TRBJ2-1; D not certain. Trimming pared 7 bases from V and 5 bases from J, leaving 9 bases between. The CDR3 sequence is 12 residues long. The germline V gene has CDR1 SEHNR and CDR2 FQNEAQ (reference sequence). The CDR3, as DNA: TGTGCCAGCAACCGACTCGACAATGAGCAGTTCTTC. Translation gives CASNRLDNEQFF.

This chain joins TRBV23-1 and TRBJ2-7; D perhaps matches TRBD1 (7 bases). TRBV23-1 is assigned to the ORF class and has an uncertain function. The CDR3 is made up of 14 amino acids. Between the trimmed V and J ends, which lost 3 bases and 6 bases, there was a span of 15 bases. CDR3 nucleotide sequence: TGCGCCAGCAGTCATCCAGGGGGGCCGGTCGAGCAGTACTTC. This codes for CASSHPGGPVEQYF.

The gene calls are TRBV29-1 and TRBJ2-7, with TRBD2 matching 7 bases. The CDR3 consists of 12 residues. Germline loops: CDR1 SQVTM, CDR2 ANQGSEA. V dropped 7 bases and J dropped 1; count of bases not matched to a gene: 4. The CDR3 is CSGSGPSYEQYF. The DNA of the CDR3 is TGCAGCGGTAGCGGGCCGTCCTACGAGCAGTACTTC.

This clonotype was counted at least ten times. The chain uses TRBV7-2 and TRBJ2-2, with 12 bases matching TRBD2. Trimming at V came to 2 bases and at J to 4 bases, leaving 5 bases not matched to a gene. The CDR3 contains 17 residues. From germline, CDR1 is SGHTA and CDR2 FQGNSA. CDR3 sequence: CASSLLAGGPGTGELFF. The CDR3 DNA reads TGTGCCAGCAGCTTACTAGCGGGAGGGCCCGGCACCGGGGAGCTGTTTTTT.

This clonotype appeared once. One end of the junction fails to match germline, which may point to a read error. The V call is TRBV11-3, the J call TRBJ2-3, with D tentatively TRBD1 (6 bases). CDR3 length equals 16 residues. Germline loops: CDR1 SGHNT, CDR2 YENEEA. The chain's CDR3 is CASSPRGHQSTDTKYF. CDR3 in DNA: TGTGCCAGCAGCCCAAGGGGACACCAAAGCACAGATACGAAGTATTTT.

The chain has TRBV5-1 and TRBJ1-1; D gene uncertain. V dropped 0 bases and J dropped 0 bases, with 6 bases sitting between them. The CDR3 has 14 amino acids. Germline V gene data show CDR1 as SGHRS and CDR2 as YFSETQ. CDR3 protein: CASSLDQMNTEAFF. CDR3 bases: TGCGCCAGCAGCTTGGATCAGATGAACACTGAAGCTTTCTTT.

This clonotype occurred a few times. The chain combines TRBV7-2 with TRBJ2-2; 9 bases fit TRBD1. CDR1 is SGHTA, CDR2 FQGNSA, per germline. V lost 1 base to trimming and J lost 5 bases; unmatched junction nucleotides: 8. The CDR3 loop spans 17 amino acids. The CDR3 reads CASSLVGTGLVTGELFF. As DNA, the CDR3 is TGTGCCAGCAGCTTAGTGGGGACAGGGTTAGTGACCGGGGAGCTGTTTTTT.

This clonotype was recorded a few times. The J gene is TRBJ2-5, the V gene TRBV6-5; 13 bases are a match to TRBD2. V lost 2 bases and J lost 5; bases outside the gene matches: 2. This CDR3 is 15 amino acids long. The germline V gene encodes CDR1 MNHEY and CDR2 SVGAGI. Here the CDR3 DNA reads TGTGCCAGCAGTTACGCACTAGCGGGAGGGGAGACCCAGTACTTC. The encoded protein is CASSYALAGGETQYF.

The rearrangement links TRBV27 to TRBJ2-7; 11 bases line up with TRBD2. The CDR3 extends over 15 amino acids. The germline gives CDR1 MNHEY, CDR2 SMNVEV (reference sequence). Losses at the gene ends were 3 bases for V and 2 bases for J; bases not matched to a gene: 3. This chain's CDR3 is CASSFLAGGAYEQYF. CDR3 coding DNA: TGTGCCAGCAGTTTTCTAGCGGGAGGAGCCTACGAGCAGTACTTC.

The V and J genes are TRBV30 and TRBJ2-5, with D hard to call. The length of the CDR3 is 14 residues. The germline V and J ends were trimmed by 0 bases and 0 bases, with 8 bases remaining between them. From germline, CDR1 is GTSNPN and CDR2 SVGIG (reference sequence). CDR3 coding DNA: TGTGCCTGGAGTGTAATGGCCCACCAAGAGACCCAGTACTTC. This gives the protein CAWSVMAHQETQYF.